This is a list of T cell receptor beta chains from one sample in a study of T cell responses to AZD1222 COVID-19 vaccine. This table comes from immunoSEQ multiplex PCR, and its TCRdb copy is limited to in-frame clones, with some not included. The repertoire holds 140,000 or so clones, with roughly 93% as singletons. The specimen comprised peripheral blood, sampled after recovery from COVID-19. Source of these receptors: an adult who had recovered from COVID-19. CDR3s include the opening cysteine and the closing phenylalanine or tryptophan. Each record gives: D gene, clone size, J gene, V gene, CDR3 protein, CDR3 DNA. The D gene is left open where the match is weak. For some rows the clone size is stated as once, few or many, or as a class when expanded; others skip it.

TRBD1	-	TRBJ1-6	TRBV2	CASKRDSSYNSPLHF	TGTGCCAGCAAAAGGGACAGCTCCTATAATTCACCCCTCCACTTT
TRBD1	-	TRBJ2-7	TRBV19	CASTDREVGYEQYF	TGTGCCAGTACCGACAGGGAAGTAGGTTACGAGCAGTACTTC
TRBD2	-	TRBJ2-1	TRBV15	CATSTSSGRAFSYNEQFF	TGTGCCACCAGCACTTCTAGCGGGAGGGCCTTCTCCTACAATGAGCAGTTCTTC
-	-	TRBJ1-5	TRBV28	CASSLTPWGARATQPQHF	TGTGCCAGCAGTTTAACCCCTTGGGGGGCGCGAGCCACTCAGCCCCAGCATTTT
-	-	TRBJ1-4	TRBV6-5	CASRARRETNEKLFF	TGTGCCAGCAGGGCCCGGCGGGAAACTAATGAAAAACTGTTTTTT
-	-	TRBJ2-7	TRBV30	CAWTASWGVQYF	TGTGCCTGGACCGCGAGTTGGGGGGTGCAGTACTTC
TRBD1	-	TRBJ2-3	TRBV27	CASSPRDRSTDTQYF	TGTGCCAGCAGTCCCAGGGACAGAAGCACAGATACGCAGTATTTT
-	-	TRBJ2-7	TRBV12-3/TRBV12-4	CASSSYAYEQYF	TGTGCCAGCAGTTCATACGCCTACGAGCAGTACTTC
-	once	TRBJ1-2	TRBV27	CASNTHGGSYGYTF	TGTGCCAGCAACACACACGGGGGATCATATGGCTACACCTTC
TRBD2	-	TRBJ2-2	TRBV7-2	CASSSTGGPTGELFF	TGTGCCAGCAGCTCGACGGGAGGGCCGACCGGGGAGCTGTTTTTT
-	-	TRBJ1-6	TRBV9	CASSVEGEYDSPLHF	TGTGCCAGCAGCGTAGAAGGGGAATACGATTCACCCCTCCACTTT
-	-	TRBJ2-7	TRBV5-1	CASRKQGYEQYF	TGCGCCAGCAGAAAACAGGGTTACGAGCAGTACTTC
TRBD2	-	TRBJ2-1	TRBV5-4	CASSFGLAAEGEQFF	TGTGCCAGCAGCTTCGGACTAGCGGCAGAGGGGGAGCAGTTCTTC
-	-	TRBJ1-1	TRBV9	CASSVGRGTEAFF	TGTGCCAGCAGCGTAGGGAGGGGCACTGAAGCTTTCTTT
-	-	TRBJ1-2	TRBV5-6	CASSLRVNTKGYTF	TGTGCCAGCAGCTTACGGGTTAATACAAAGGGCTACACCTTC
TRBD2	-	TRBJ2-5	TRBV5-5	CASSIPGGETQYF	TGTGCCAGCAGCATTCCGGGAGGTGAGACCCAGTACTTC
-	-	TRBJ1-4	TRBV29-1	CSATIVGEKLFF	TGCAGCGCTACGATAGTTGGAGAAAAACTGTTTTTT
-	once	TRBJ2-7	TRBV25-1	CASSGQPSREQYF	TGTGCCAGCTCCGGACAGCCGTCAAGGGAGCAGTACTTC
TRBD1	-	TRBJ1-1	TRBV18	CASSPIQGGRTEAFF	TGTGCCAGCTCACCTATCCAGGGGGGGAGGACTGAAGCTTTCTTT
TRBD2	-	TRBJ2-1	TRBV5-4	CASSLELAGFGSNEQFF	TGTGCCAGCAGCTTGGAACTAGCGGGATTTGGTTCCAATGAGCAGTTCTTC
TRBD2	-	TRBJ2-2	TRBV11-2	CASSSVAGGTGELFF	TGTGCCAGCAGCTCCGTAGCGGGAGGGACCGGGGAGCTGTTTTTT
TRBD2	-	TRBJ2-7	TRBV29-1	CSASGSSYEQYF	TGCAGCGCGAGCGGGAGCTCCTACGAGCAGTACTTC
TRBD2	-	TRBJ2-7	TRBV10-2	CASIGGGLAGRRSYEQYF	TGCGCCAGCATTGGGGGGGGACTAGCGGGCCGGCGATCCTACGAGCAGTACTTC
-	-	TRBJ2-7	TRBV28	CASSTPSLYEQYF	TGTGCCAGCAGCACACCAAGTCTCTACGAGCAGTACTTC
TRBD1	-	TRBJ2-7	TRBV9	CASSVTGQGIPYEQYF	TGTGCCAGCAGCGTTACGGGACAGGGGATCCCCTACGAGCAGTACTTC
TRBD1	once	TRBJ1-5	TRBV15	CATSSGTGFQPQHF	TGTGCCACCAGCAGCGGGACAGGGTTTCAGCCCCAGCATTTT
TRBD2	-	TRBJ2-7	TRBV27	CASSLSPPSGIPYEQYF	TGTGCCAGCAGTTTATCGCCCCCTAGCGGGATTCCCTACGAGCAGTACTTC
-	-	TRBJ2-1	TRBV10-3	CAIRNRTNNEQFF	TGTGCCATCAGAAATCGGACCAACAATGAGCAGTTCTTC
TRBD2	-	TRBJ2-7	TRBV4-1	CASSQALTSGSSYEQYF	TGCGCCAGCAGCCAAGCCCTAACTAGCGGGAGCTCCTACGAGCAGTACTTC
-	-	TRBJ1-2	TRBV11-2	CASSTKSGQDYGYTF	TGTGCCAGCAGCACAAAATCCGGTCAGGACTATGGCTACACCTTC
-	-	TRBJ2-7	TRBV27	CASSFWQGYEQYF	TGTGCCAGCAGTTTTTGGCAGGGGTACGAGCAGTACTTC
TRBD1	-	TRBJ2-2	TRBV7-9	CASSPGTGGNTGELFF	TGTGCCAGCAGCCCCGGGACAGGGGGCAACACCGGGGAGCTGTTTTTT
-	-	TRBJ2-7	TRBV7-9	CASSLGTLDEQYF	TGTGCCAGCAGCTTGGGGACCCTCGACGAGCAGTACTTC
-	-	TRBJ1-1	TRBV7-9	CASSLKDRLNTEAFF	TGTGCCAGCAGCCTGAAGGACAGATTGAACACTGAAGCTTTCTTT
TRBD1	-	TRBJ2-5	TRBV25-1	CASSEIGTGSATQYF	TGTGCCAGCAGTGAAATTGGGACAGGGTCCGCGACCCAGTACTTC
-	-	TRBJ1-1	TRBV7-9	CASSRSVGGTEAFF	TGTGCCAGCAGCCGCAGTGTCGGCGGCACTGAAGCTTTCTTT
TRBD1	-	TRBJ1-4	TRBV3-1/TRBV3-2	CASSQPPRDSQSMGEKLFF	TGTGCCAGCAGCCAACCCCCCCGGGACAGTCAAAGCATGGGTGAAAAACTGTTTTTT
TRBD1	-	TRBJ1-2	TRBV28	CASSLTGGPGNGYTF	TGTGCCAGCAGTTTAACAGGGGGCCCAGGGAATGGCTACACCTTC
TRBD2	-	TRBJ2-3	TRBV10-2	CASRYGLADTQYF	TGCGCCAGCAGATACGGACTAGCAGATACGCAGTATTTT
TRBD2	-	TRBJ2-1	TRBV24-1	CATSDWGSGRASNEQFF	TGTGCCACCAGTGATTGGGGCAGCGGGAGGGCCTCCAATGAGCAGTTCTTC
TRBD1	-	TRBJ1-5	TRBV2	CASSGTGTNSNQPQHF	TGTGCCAGCAGTGGGACAGGAACGAATAGCAATCAGCCCCAGCATTTT
-	-	TRBJ1-6	TRBV19	CASESSYNSPLHF	TGTGCCAGTGAGAGCTCCTATAATTCACCCCTCCACTTT
-	-	TRBJ2-7	TRBV27	CASSDYLNLSYEQYF	TGTGCCAGCAGTGACTACTTGAATCTCTCCTACGAGCAGTACTTC
-	-	TRBJ2-7	TRBV5-5	CASTTTGSYEQYF	TGTGCCAGCACTACTACAGGATCCTACGAGCAGTACTTC
TRBD2	-	TRBJ2-1	TRBV19	CASRGLGGEQFF	TGTGCCAGTAGAGGACTAGGCGGTGAGCAGTTCTTC
-	-	TRBJ1-2	TRBV29-1	CSVDWNYGYTF	TGCAGCGTTGATTGGAACTATGGCTACACCTTC
-	-	TRBJ2-1	TRBV12-3/TRBV12-4	CASSLAYNEQFF	TGTGCCAGCAGTTTGGCCTACAATGAGCAGTTCTTC
-	few	TRBJ1-1	TRBV15	CATSRKQETEAFF	TGTGCCACCAGCAGAAAACAGGAGACTGAAGCTTTCTTT